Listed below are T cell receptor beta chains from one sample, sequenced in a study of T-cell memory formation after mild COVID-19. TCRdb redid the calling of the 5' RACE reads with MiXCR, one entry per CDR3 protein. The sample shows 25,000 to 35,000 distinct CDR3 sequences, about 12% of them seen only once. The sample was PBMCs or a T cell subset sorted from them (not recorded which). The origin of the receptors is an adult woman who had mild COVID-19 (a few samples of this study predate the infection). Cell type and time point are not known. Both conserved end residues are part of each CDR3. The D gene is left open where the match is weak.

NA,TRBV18,CASSPPGGREAFF
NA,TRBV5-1,CASSLFIYEETQYF
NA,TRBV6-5,CASSRRTVTYEQYF
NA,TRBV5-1,CASSLVGERTEAFF
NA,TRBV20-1,CSARKGSGYTF
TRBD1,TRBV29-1,CSVRGTVNTGELFF
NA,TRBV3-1,CASSQDSEGQYTEAFF
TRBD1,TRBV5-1,CASSGGQGQTNEKLFF
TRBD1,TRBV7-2,CASSPGQANYEQYF
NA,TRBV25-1,CASSEYIRHDQPQHF
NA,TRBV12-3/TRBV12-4,CASSSGGGSSYNEQFF
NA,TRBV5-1,CASSLGGSSYNSPLHF
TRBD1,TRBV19,CASSTGAAGDQPQHF
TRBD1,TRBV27,CASSDAGGREQYF
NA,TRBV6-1,CASFGETYYNEQFF
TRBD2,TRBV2,CANGRLTYNEQFF
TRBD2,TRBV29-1,CSVAQRGRTDTQYF
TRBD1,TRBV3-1,CASSQGDRGSEAFF
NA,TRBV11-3,CASSLGDWSGANVLTF
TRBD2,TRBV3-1,CASSRGLAGPSSYNEQFF
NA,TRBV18,CASSPPSEKTQYF
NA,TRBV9,CASSVAGSDVSGNTIYF
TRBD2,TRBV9,CASSHGGRGRGETQYF